This T cell receptor (beta chain) was identified during a study of blood T cell repertoires in COVID-19. Turning to the study itself: Collection of acute and convalescent COVID-19 samples took place in the United States, Italy and Spain.

Produced via immunoSEQ multiplex PCR; TCRdb's table is partial and in-frame only. The repertoire holds around 250,000 clones, 80% to 90% seen once, with around 2% in the top ten. CDR1 and CDR2 (germline): MNHEY, SMNVEV (reference sequence). This CDR3 has 14 residues. V shed 4 bases and J shed 8 bases, with 14 bases lying between them. The sample consisted of PBMCs or T cells enriched from blood (not recorded which). The chain links TRBV27 to TRBJ1-4, with D perhaps matching TRBD1 (5 bases). This sequence originates from a woman aged 50 to 65 who had recovered from COVID-19. CDR3 in amino acids: CASSSGGVWEKLFF. Here the CDR3 DNA reads TGTGCCAGCAGTTCCGGGGGGGTTTGGGAAAAACTGTTTTTT.